This T cell receptor (beta chain) is drawn from a study of shared clonotypes between healthy human individuals. Method: immunoSEQ multiplex PCR; TCRdb's copy keeps in-frame clones and lacks some. This sample has some 2,100,000 clones; approximately 94% occur once, and the top ten carry around 1.7%. As defined, naive CD8 cells were CD45RO-negative and positively selected for CCR7, with terminally differentiated effector memory CD45RA+ cells excluded. Looked up from germline, CDR1 is MNHEY and CDR2 is SMNVEV (reference sequence). The CDR3 has 15 amino acids. J was trimmed by 4 bases and V by 2 bases; bases with no gene match: 8.

The origin of this receptor is a man younger than 35 in good health. Some clones in this sample may be carry-over from other donors' samples. The sequencing input was naive CD8+ T cells from PBMCs. V gene TRBV27 combines with J gene TRBJ2-7; TRBD2 matches 7 bases. This CDR3 reads CASSLNWGGIYEQYF. CDR3 DNA sequence: TGTGCCAGCAGTTTAAATTGGGGGGGGATATACGAGCAGTACTTC.